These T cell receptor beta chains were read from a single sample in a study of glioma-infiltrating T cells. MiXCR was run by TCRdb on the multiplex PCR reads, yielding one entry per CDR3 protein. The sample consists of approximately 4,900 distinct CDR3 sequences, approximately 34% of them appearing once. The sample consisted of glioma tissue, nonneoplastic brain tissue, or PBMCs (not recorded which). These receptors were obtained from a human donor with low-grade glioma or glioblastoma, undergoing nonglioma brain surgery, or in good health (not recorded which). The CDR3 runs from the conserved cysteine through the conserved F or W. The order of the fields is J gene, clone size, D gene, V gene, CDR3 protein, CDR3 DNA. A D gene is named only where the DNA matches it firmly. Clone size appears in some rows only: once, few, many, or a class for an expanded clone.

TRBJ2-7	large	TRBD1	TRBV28	CASSQPRDRTDYEQYF	TGTGCCAGCAGTCAACCACGGGACAGGACTGATTACGAGCAGTACTTC
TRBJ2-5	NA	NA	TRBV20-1	CSSEKNYRDETQYF	TGCAGTTCTGAGAAGAACTACAGGGACGAGACCCAGTACTTC
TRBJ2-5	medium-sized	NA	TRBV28	CASSHGLTQETQYF	TGTGCCAGCAGCCACGGACTAACCCAAGAGACCCAGTACTTC
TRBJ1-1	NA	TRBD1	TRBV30	CAWSVVQGTTEAFF	TGTGCCTGGAGCGTTGTACAGGGGACCACTGAAGCTTTCTTT
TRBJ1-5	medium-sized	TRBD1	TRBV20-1	CSANRGNQPQHF	TGCAGTGCTAACAGGGGGAATCAGCCCCAGCATTTT
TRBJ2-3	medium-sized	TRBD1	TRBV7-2	CASTVDRAPSDTQYF	TGTGCCAGCACTGTTGACAGGGCCCCCAGTGATACGCAGTATTTT
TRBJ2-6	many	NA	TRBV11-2	CASSSDGGSEANVLTF	TGTGCCAGCAGTTCAGACGGCGGTTCTGAGGCCAACGTCCTGACTTTC
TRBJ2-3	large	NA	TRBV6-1	CATLDGYTDTQYF	TGTGCCACCTTGGACGGTTACACAGATACGCAGTATTTT
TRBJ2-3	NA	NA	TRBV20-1	CSARDRTQIRSIF	NA
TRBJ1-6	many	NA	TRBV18	CASSPAERQPNSPLHF	TGTGCCAGCTCACCGGCTGAACGACAGCCGAATTCACCCCTCCACTTT
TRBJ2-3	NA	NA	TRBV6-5	CASSYLRSFGGVPSNTQYF	TGTGCCAGCAGTTACCTCCGATCCTTCGGGGGAGTTCCTTCGAATACGCAGTATTTT
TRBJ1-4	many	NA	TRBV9	CASSASPSIQGDNEKLFF	TGTGCCAGCAGCGCTAGTCCCTCGATCCAGGGAGATAATGAAAAACTGTTTTTT
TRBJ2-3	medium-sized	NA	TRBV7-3	CASSLMNSVIDTQYF	TGTGCCAGCAGCTTAATGAACTCCGTTATAGATACGCAGTATTTT
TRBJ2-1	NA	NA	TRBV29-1	CSVEEPPPQISSYNEQFF	TGCAGCGTTGAAGAACCCCCGCCACAGATTAGCTCCTACAATGAGCAGTTCTTC
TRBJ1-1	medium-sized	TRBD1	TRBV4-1	CASSHYTGANTEAFF	TGCGCCAGCAGCCATTACACAGGGGCGAACACTGAAGCTTTCTTT
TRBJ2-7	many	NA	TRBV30	CAWSTSFYEQYF	TGTGCCTGGAGTACTAGCTTCTACGAGCAGTACTTC
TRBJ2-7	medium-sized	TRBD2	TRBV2	CASSELAGVYEQYF	TGTGCCAGCAGTGAACTAGCGGGGGTCTACGAGCAGTACTTC
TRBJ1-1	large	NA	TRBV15	CATRITANTEAFF	TGTGCCACCAGAATTACAGCGAACACTGAAGCTTTCTTT
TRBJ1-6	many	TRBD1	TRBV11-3	CASRQGVNSPLHF	TGTGCCAGCAGGCAGGGGGTCAATTCACCCCTCCACTTT
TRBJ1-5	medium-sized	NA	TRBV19	CASSIGVGNQPQHF	TGTGCCAGTAGTATAGGAGTGGGCAATCAGCCCCAGCATTTT
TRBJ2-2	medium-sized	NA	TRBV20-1	CSARGGRGTGELFF	TGCAGTGCTAGAGGTGGCCGGGGCACCGGGGAGCTGTTTTTT
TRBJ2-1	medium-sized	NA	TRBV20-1	CSATLGNEQFF	TGCAGTGCTACCTTAGGAAATGAGCAGTTCTTC
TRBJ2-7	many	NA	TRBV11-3	CASSLARGYEQYF	TGTGCCAGCAGCTTAGCGCGGGGCTACGAGCAGTACTTC
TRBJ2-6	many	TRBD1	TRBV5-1	CASSLVLGTVAGANVLTF	TGCGCCAGCAGCTTGGTACTCGGGACAGTGGCTGGGGCCAACGTCCTGACTTTC
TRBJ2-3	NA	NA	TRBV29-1	CSAQGAGAEDTQYF	TGCAGCGCCCAGGGGGCGGGGGCCGAAGATACGCAGTATTTT
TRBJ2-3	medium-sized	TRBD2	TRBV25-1	CASGGTLSTSDSDTQYF	TGTGCCAGCGGGGGAACCTTATCTACTAGCGACTCAGATACGCAGTATTTT
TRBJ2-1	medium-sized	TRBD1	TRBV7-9	CASSSPGQGPVDFSPYNEQFF	TGTGCCAGCAGCTCTCCGGGACAGGGACCGGTGGACTTTAGCCCCTACAATGAGCAGTTCTTC
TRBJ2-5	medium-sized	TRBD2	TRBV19	CASSIVYGGMETQYF	TGTGCCAGTAGTATAGTTTACGGGGGGATGGAGACCCAGTACTTC
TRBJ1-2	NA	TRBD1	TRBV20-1	CSVRDGTGLNYGYTF	TGCAGTGTTAGAGATGGGACAGGGCTAAACTATGGATACACCTTC
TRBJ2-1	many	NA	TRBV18	CASSPPTVEGYYNEQFF	TGTGCCAGCTCACCACCGACAGTCGAGGGGTACTACAATGAGCAGTTCTTC
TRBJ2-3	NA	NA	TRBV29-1	CSVEEGKTRLMDTQYF	TGCAGCGTTGAAGAAGGAAAGACAAGGCTGATGGATACGCAGTATTTT
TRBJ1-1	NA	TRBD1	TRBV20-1	CSARDVSTGGTEAFF	TGCAGTGCTAGAGATGTCAGTACAGGGGGCACTGAAGCTTTCTTT
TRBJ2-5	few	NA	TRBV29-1	CSVEDRRTARETQYF	TGCAGCGTTGAAGATAGAAGGACAGCCCGGGAGACCCAGTACTTC
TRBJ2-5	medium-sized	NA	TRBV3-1	CASSQDEFEGTQYF	TGTGCCAGCAGCCAAGATGAGTTTGAAGGGACCCAGTACTTC
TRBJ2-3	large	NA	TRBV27	CASSPFNTDTQYF	TGTGCCAGCAGTCCCTTCAACACAGATACGCAGTATTTT
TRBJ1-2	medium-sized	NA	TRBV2	CASSGVNYGYTF	TGTGCCAGCAGCGGGGTTAACTATGGCTACACCTTC
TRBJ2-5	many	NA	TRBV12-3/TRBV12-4	CASSLRTEETQYF	TGTGCCAGCAGTTTACGGACAGAAGAGACCCAGTACTTC
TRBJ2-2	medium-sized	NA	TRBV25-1	CASTPQGPNTGELFF	TGTGCCAGCACCCCCCAGGGGCCGAACACCGGGGAGCTGTTTTTT
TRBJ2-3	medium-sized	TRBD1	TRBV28	CASSLGQGFDTQYF	TGTGCCAGCAGTTTGGGACAGGGATTTGATACGCAGTATTTT
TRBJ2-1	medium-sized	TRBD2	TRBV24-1	CATSDPSGGAVYEQFF	TGTGCCACCAGTGACCCCAGCGGGGGGGCCGTTTATGAGCAGTTCTTC
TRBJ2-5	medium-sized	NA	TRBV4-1	CASSPGGGVQETQYF	TGCGCCAGCAGCCCCGGAGGGGGGGTACAAGAGACCCAGTACTTC
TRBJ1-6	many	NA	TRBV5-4	CASSTGTGANNSPLHF	TGTGCCAGCAGCACGGGGACGGGTGCTAATAATTCACCCCTCCACTTT
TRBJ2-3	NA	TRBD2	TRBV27	CASSQSGLATPTDTQYF	TGTGCCAGCAGTCAATCGGGACTAGCCACCCCCACAGATACGCAGTATTTT
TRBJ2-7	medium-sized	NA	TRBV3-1	CASSLDSSSLYEQYF	TGTGCCAGCAGCCTAGATAGTAGTTCCCTCTACGAGCAGTACTTC
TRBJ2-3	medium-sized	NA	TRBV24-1	CATSGSQGGSTDTQYF	TGTGCCACCAGTGGTTCCCAGGGAGGTAGCACAGATACGCAGTATTTT
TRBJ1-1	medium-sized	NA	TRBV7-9	CASSLFLGMRQEAFF	TGTGCCAGCAGCTTATTCTTGGGTATGCGACAGGAAGCTTTCTTT
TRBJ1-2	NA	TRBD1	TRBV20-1	CSAKYAGQGILNYSYTF	TGCAGTGCCAAATACGCGGGACAGGGGATACTCAACTATAGCTACACCTTC
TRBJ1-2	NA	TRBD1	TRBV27	CASSSTGRFDYTF	TGTGCCAGCAGTTCGACAGGGAGGTTTGACTACACCTTC
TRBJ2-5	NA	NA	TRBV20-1	CSARDSFSGEDCQETQYF	TGCAGTGCTAGAGATTCATTTTCAGGTGAGGATTGCCAAGAGACCCAGTACTTC
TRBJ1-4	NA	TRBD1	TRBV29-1	CSVRRQGELEKLFF	TGCAGCGTTAGGAGACAGGGGGAACTGGAAAAACTGTTTTTT
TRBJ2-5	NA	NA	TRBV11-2	CASSLPLDSQETQYF	TGTGCCAGCAGCTTACCACTCGACAGCCAAGAGACCCAGTACTTC
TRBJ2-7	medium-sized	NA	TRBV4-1	CASSQDLRYEQYF	TGCGCCAGCAGCCAAGATCTCAGGTACGAGCAGTACTTC
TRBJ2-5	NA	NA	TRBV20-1	CSAREGTATQYF	TGCAGTGCTAGAGAAGGAACGGCGACCCAGTACTTC
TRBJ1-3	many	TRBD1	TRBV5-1	CASSSGQANSGNTIYF	TGCGCCAGCAGCTCGGGACAGGCGAACTCTGGAAACACCATATATTTT
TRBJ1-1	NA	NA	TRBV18	CASSTSGRTNTEAFF	TGTGCCAGCTCAACGTCGGGACGGACAAACACTGAAGCTTTCTTT
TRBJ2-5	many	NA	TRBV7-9	CASSLIRDQQETQYF	TGTGCCAGCAGTTTAATCCGGGACCAACAAGAGACCCAGTACTTC